Following are 7 T cell receptor beta chains from one sample sequenced in a study of T cell clones after liver transplantation. Data came from immunoSEQ multiplex PCR; TCRdb stores just in-frame clones and leaves some out. The sample consists of tens of thousands of clones, less than 85% of them appearing once. Sequenced here: CD4+ T cells from blood, sampled at the 22-month timepoint. These receptors were obtained from a human patient who received a liver transplant. Some T cells may possibly be graft donor cells.

The chain carries TRBV7-2 and TRBJ2-5; either TRBD1 or TRBD2 may fit D (5 bases each). Per germline, CDR1 SGHTA and CDR2 FQGNSA. This CDR3 has 15 residues. Trimming pared 1 base from V and 5 bases from J, leaving 14 bases between. The DNA of the CDR3 is TGTGCCAGCAGCTTAGGGGGCGGCGAGGGGGAGACCCAGTACTTC. Translated, it gives CASSLGGGEGETQYF. Supplemented by reference TRBV7-2 and TRBJ2-5, the full variable domain reads GAGVSQSPSNKVTEKGKDVELRCDPISGHTALYWYRQSLGQGLEFLIYFQGNSAPDKSGLPSDRFSAERTGGSVSTLTIQRTQQEDSAVYLCASSLGGGEGETQYFGPGTRLLVL.

The table lists this clone with a count of one. The V and J genes are TRBV7-2 and TRBJ2-5; D is perhaps TRBD1 or TRBD2 (6 bases each). The CDR3 loop spans 14 amino acids. Germline assignment: CDR1 SGHTA and CDR2 FQGNSA. V dropped 4 bases and J dropped 4 bases, with 13 bases sitting between them. CDR3 in amino acids: CASSSGAGGETQYF. The CDR3, as DNA: TGTGCCAGCAGCTCGGGGGCCGGGGGAGAGACCCAGTACTTC.

This clone was counted a single time. This rearrangement joins TRBV9 to TRBJ1-3; D perhaps matches TRBD1 (6 bases). This CDR3 is 16 amino acids long. Germline lookup yields CDR1 SGDLS and CDR2 YYNGEE. With 0 bases removed from V and 0 bases from J, the gap between germline ends came to 10 bases. CDR3: CASSVVGGGSGNTIYF. The CDR3 nucleotides read TGTGCCAGCAGCGTAGTCGGAGGGGGCTCTGGAAACACCATATATTTT. The variable domain in full, with the rest retrieved from reference TRBV9 and TRBJ1-3, is DSGVTQTPKHLITATGQRVTLRCSPRSGDLSVYWYQQSLDQGLQFLIQYYNGEERAKGNILERFSAQQFPDLHSELNLSSLELGDSALYFCASSVVGGGSGNTIYFGEGSWLTVV.

This chain joins TRBV18 and TRBJ1-2; D unclear. Germline V gives CDR1 KGHSH, CDR2 LQKENI. The CDR3 totals 18 residues. V gave up 2 bases and J gave up 4 bases, with 23 bases separating them. The CDR3 DNA reads as TGTGCCAGCTCACCAAATCGACCGGGAGCCCAATCGGGCTATGGCTACACCTTC. Residues: CASSPNRPGAQSGYGYTF.

This clone was seen a handful of times. The CDR3 loop is CASSNGQGAAETQYF. CDR3 in DNA: TGTGCCAGCAGCAACGGACAGGGGGCGGCGGAGACCCAGTACTTC. V and J are TRBV11-2 and TRBJ2-5; 11 bases are shared with TRBD1. This CDR3 contains 15 residues. Germline values: CDR1 SGHAT, CDR2 FQNNGV. V dropped 5 bases and J dropped 5; count of bases not matched to a gene: 7.

This chain links TRBV7-9 with TRBJ1-3; D is unresolved. Germline CDR1 is SEHNR and CDR2 is FQNEAQ (reference sequence). V was pared by 3 bases and J by 0 bases, with 6 bases between. The CDR3 is 14 residues long. The CDR3 DNA follows: TGTGCCAGCAGCTTCGAGTCCTCTGGAAACACCATATATTTT. Its translation is CASSFESSGNTIYF.

This clone was seen just once. The J gene is TRBJ2-4, the V gene TRBV28, with D possibly being TRBD2 (5 bases). The germline V gene has CDR1 MDHEN and CDR2 SYDVKM. V was clipped by 7 bases and J by 5 bases, with 15 bases between them. The CDR3 totals 14 residues. The DNA of the CDR3 is TGTGCCAGCAACGGTTTTCCTAGCCAAAACATTCAGTACTTC. Translating gives CASNGFPSQNIQYF.